This TCR beta chain was sequenced in a study of shared clonotypes between healthy human individuals. Notes on the study in general: Depth of sequencing was expected to influence donor clonotype sharing. The four-donor shared clonotypes exceeded non-shared clonotypes in generation probability, with non-shared ones scoring lower.

Here immunoSEQ multiplex PCR was the method, and the copy in TCRdb shows in-frame clones only, minus some. The sample lists about 2.4 million clones; 90% to 95% were seen once. The CDR3 extends over 15 amino acids. V lost 3 bases to trimming and J lost 5 bases; unmatched junction nucleotides: 3. Per the germline V gene, CDR1 is MNHEY and CDR2 is SMNVEV (reference sequence). Remarks on this clone: As yet, its antigen is unknown.

Splitting of CD4+ cells produced CD45RA+ naive and CD45RA-negative memory subsets. This chain joins TRBV27 and TRBJ2-5; TRBD2 agrees at 13 bases. Sequencing was carried out using naive CD4+ T cells from PBMCs. This sample's subset: CD45RA+ positively selected. This TCR was recovered from a man aged 18 to 29 in good health. Some clones in this sample may be carry-over from other donors' samples. CDR3 amino acids: CASSFRLAGGETQYF. DNA of the CDR3: TGTGCCAGCAGTTTCCGACTAGCGGGAGGTGAGACCCAGTACTTC.